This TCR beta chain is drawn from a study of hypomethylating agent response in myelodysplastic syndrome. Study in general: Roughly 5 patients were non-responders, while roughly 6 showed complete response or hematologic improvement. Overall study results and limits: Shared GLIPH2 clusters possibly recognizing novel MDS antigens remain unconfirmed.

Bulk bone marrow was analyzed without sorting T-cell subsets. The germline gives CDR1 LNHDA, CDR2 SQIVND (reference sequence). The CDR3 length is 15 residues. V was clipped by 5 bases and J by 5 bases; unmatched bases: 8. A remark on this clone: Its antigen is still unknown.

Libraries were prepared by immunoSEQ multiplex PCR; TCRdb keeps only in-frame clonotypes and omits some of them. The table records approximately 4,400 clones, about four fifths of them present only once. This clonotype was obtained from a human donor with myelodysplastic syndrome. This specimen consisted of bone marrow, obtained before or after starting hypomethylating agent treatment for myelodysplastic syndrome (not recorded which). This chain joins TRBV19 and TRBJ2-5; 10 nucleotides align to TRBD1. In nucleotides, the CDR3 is TGTGCCAGTAGTTCAGGGACAGGGGTGGTGGAGACCCAGTACTTC. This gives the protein CASSSGTGVVETQYF.